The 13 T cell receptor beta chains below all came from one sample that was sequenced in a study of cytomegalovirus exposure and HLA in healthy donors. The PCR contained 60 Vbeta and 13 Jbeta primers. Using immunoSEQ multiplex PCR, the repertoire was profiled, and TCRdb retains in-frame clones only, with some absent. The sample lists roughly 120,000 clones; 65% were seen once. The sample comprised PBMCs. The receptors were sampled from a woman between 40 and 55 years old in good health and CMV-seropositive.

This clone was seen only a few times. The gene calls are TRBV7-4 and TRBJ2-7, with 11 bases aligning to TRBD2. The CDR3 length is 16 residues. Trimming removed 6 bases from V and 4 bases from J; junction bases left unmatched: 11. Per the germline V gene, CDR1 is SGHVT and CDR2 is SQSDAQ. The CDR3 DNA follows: TGTGCCAGCAGGCCGAGACTAGCGGGATTAAATTACGAGCAGTACTTC. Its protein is CASRPRLAGLNYEQYF.

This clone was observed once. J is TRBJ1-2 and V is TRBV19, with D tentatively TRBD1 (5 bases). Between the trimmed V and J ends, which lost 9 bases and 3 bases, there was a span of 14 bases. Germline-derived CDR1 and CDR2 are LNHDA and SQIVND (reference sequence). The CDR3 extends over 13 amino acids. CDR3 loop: CASIGEAYYGYTF. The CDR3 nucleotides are TGTGCCAGCATAGGGGAAGCATACTATGGCTACACCTTC.

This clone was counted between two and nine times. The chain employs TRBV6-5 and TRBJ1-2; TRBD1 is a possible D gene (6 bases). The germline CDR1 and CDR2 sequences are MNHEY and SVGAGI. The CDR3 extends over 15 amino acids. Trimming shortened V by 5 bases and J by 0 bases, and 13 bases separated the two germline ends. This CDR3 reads CASSGQGRANYGYTF. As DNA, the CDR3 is TGTGCCAGCAGTGGGCAGGGGAGAGCTAACTATGGCTACACCTTC.

The CDR3 bases are TGTGCCAGCAGCCTGTCAGGGGGCTATGCCACAGATACGCAGTATTTT. It encodes CASSLSGGYATDTQYF. The chain employs TRBV11-2 and TRBJ2-3; 8 bases are shared with TRBD1. The CDR3 contains 16 residues. Germline V gene data show CDR1 as SGHAT and CDR2 as FQNNGV. Trimming removed 5 bases from V and 2 bases from J; junction bases left unmatched: 9.

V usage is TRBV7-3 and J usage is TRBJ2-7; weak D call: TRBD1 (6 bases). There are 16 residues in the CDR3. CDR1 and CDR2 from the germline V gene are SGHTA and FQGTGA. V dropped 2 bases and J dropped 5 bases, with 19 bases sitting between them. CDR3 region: CASSLGTGKGSNEQYF. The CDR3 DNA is TGTGCCAGCAGCTTAGGCACAGGGAAGGGTTCCAACGAGCAGTACTTC.

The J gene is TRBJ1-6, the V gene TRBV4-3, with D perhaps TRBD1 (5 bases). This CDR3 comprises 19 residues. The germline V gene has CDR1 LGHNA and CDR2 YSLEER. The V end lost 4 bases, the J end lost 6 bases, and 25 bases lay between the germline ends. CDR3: CASSLRLAVQGWGNSPLHF. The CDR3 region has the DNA TGCGCCAGCAGCCTCAGGTTGGCCGTCCAGGGATGGGGTAATTCACCCCTCCACTTT.

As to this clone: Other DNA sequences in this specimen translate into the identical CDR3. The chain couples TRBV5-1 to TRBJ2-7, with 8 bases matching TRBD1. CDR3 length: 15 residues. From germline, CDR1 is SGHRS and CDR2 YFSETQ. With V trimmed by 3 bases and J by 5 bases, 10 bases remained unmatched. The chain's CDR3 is CASSSPGQGPHEQYF. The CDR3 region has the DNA TGCGCCAGCAGCTCCCCTGGACAGGGTCCCCACGAGCAGTACTTC.

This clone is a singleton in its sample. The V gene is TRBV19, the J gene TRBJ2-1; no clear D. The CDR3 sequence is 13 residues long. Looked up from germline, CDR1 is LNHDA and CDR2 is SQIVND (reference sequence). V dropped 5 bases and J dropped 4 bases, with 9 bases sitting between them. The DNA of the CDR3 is TGTGCCAGTAGTCAACAGCTTTACAATGAGCAGTTCTTC. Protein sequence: CASSQQLYNEQFF. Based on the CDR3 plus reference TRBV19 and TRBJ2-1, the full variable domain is DGGITQSPKYLFRKEGQNVTLSCEQNLNHDAMYWYRQDPGQGLRLIYYSQIVNDFQKGDIAEGYSVSREKKESFPLTVTSAQKNPTAFYLCASSQQLYNEQFFGPGTRLTVL.

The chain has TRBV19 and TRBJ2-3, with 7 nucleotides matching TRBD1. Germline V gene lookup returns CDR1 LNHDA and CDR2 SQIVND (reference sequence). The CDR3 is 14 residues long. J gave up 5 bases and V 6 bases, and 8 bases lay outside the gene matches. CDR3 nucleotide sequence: TGTGCCAGTAGCGCGGACAGGTCCGTAGATACGCAGTATTTT. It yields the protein CASSADRSVDTQYF.

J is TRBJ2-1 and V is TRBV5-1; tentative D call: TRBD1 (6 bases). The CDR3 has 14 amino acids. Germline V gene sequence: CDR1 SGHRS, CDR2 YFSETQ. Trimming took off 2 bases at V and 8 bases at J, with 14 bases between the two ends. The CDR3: CASSLGGSRDEQFF. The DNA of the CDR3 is TGCGCCAGCAGCTTAGGGGGATCGCGGGATGAGCAGTTCTTC.

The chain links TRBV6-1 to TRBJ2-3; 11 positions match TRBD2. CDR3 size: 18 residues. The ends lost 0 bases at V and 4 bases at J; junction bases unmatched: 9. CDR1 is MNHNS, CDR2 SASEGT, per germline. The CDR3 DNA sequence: TGTGCCAGCAGTGAAGCGCCGTGGGTAGCGGGAGGGCCAGATACGCAGTATTTT. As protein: CASSEAPWVAGGPDTQYF.

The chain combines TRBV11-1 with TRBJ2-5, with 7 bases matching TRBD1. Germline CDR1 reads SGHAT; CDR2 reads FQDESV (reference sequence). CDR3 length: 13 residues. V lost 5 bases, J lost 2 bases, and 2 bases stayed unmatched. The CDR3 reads CASSPGQQETQYF. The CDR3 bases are TGTGCCAGCAGCCCGGGACAGCAAGAGACCCAGTACTTC.

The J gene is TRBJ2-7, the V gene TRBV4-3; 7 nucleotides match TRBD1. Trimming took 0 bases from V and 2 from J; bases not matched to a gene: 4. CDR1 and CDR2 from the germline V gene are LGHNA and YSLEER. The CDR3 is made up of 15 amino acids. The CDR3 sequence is CASSQEWTGPYEQYF. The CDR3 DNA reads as TGCGCCAGCAGCCAAGAATGGACAGGACCCTACGAGCAGTACTTC.